The 19 T cell receptor beta chains below come from one sample, sequenced in a study of T cell repertoires in cytomegalovirus infection. No cognate antigen is known for these TCRs. TCRdb used MiXCR to reprocess the reads, holding one entry per CDR3 protein. The sample contains approximately 990,000 distinct CDR3 sequences, 30% to 40% of which appear only once. Source: cultured CD8+ T cells from PBMCs, taken from culture after CMV antigen stimulation. These receptors were collected from a human donor in good health (CMV status not recorded). Some clones in this sample may be carry-over from other donors' samples.

This clonotype was counted once. J is TRBJ2-7 and V is TRBV20-1, with D hard to call. Germline V gives CDR1 DFQATT, CDR2 SNEGSKA (reference sequence). There are 11 residues in the CDR3. Trimming removed 1 base from V and 3 bases from J, with 4 bases in between. CDR3 nucleotide sequence: TGCAGTGCTAGAGTGGACTACGAGCAGTACTTC. Amino acid sequence: CSARVDYEQYF.

As to this clonotype: Sequence at one end of the junction differs from germline and may be a read error. V and J are TRBV4-1 and TRBJ1-2; D gene ambiguous. CDR1 and CDR2 (germline): MGHRA, YSYEKL. The CDR3 runs to 14 residues. The CDR3 protein is CASSQDGRLPTDTF. The DNA of the CDR3 is TGTGCCAGCAGCCAAGATGGGAGACTGCCCACCGACACCTTC.

The chain links TRBV2 to TRBJ2-7, with D maybe TRBD1 (5 bases). Between the trimmed V and J ends, which lost 2 bases and 5 bases, there was a span of 10 bases. This CDR3 comprises 13 residues. In germline, CDR1 is SNHLY, CDR2 FYNNEI. DNA of the CDR3: TGTGCCAGCAGTGAAAACAGGTACGACGAGCAGTACTTC. As protein: CASSENRYDEQYF.

The table lists this clonotype with many counts. The V call is TRBV7-6, the J call TRBJ1-1; D uncertain. Trimming took 5 bases from V and 4 from J, leaving 11 bases between them. The CDR3 length is 13 residues. Germline CDR1 and CDR2: SGHVS and FNYEAQ. The CDR3 DNA reads TGTGCCAGCAGCCGAGGGCGCGGCACTGAAGCTTTCTTT. Its protein is CASSRGRGTEAFF. The complete variable domain, with remaining parts taken from reference TRBV7-6 and TRBJ1-1, reads GAGVSQSPRYKVTKRGQDVALRCDPISGHVSLYWYRQALGQGPEFLTYFNYEAQQDKSGLPNDRFSAERPEGSISTLTIQRTEQRDSAMYRCASSRGRGTEAFFGQGTRLTVV.

There are a few counts of this clonotype. The chain uses TRBV12-3 or TRBV12-4 and TRBJ2-1; D remains ambiguous. The CDR3 totals 15 residues. Trimming left V 7 bases short and J 12 bases short, with 25 bases between. The CDR3 here is CASKIISDKDDGQFF. The CDR3 region has the DNA TGTGCCAGCAAAATCATCTCCGACAAGGATGACGGGCAGTTCTTC.

V gene TRBV27 combines with J gene TRBJ1-1; D uncertain. V lost 5 bases to trimming and J lost 0 bases, with 13 bases between them. Germline lookup yields CDR1 MNHEY and CDR2 SMNVEV (reference sequence). The CDR3 sequence is 15 residues long. The CDR3 DNA is TGTGCCAGCAGTCCGTCGGCGAACATGAACACTGAAGCTTTCTTT. This gives the protein CASSPSANMNTEAFF.

Comment on this clonotype: The junction does not match germline at one end; this may be a read error. The rearrangement uses TRBV19 and TRBJ2-2, with no clear D. This CDR3 has 13 residues. The germline V gene encodes CDR1 LNHDA and CDR2 SQIVND (reference sequence). CDR3 protein: CASSIGAPGELFF. CDR3 DNA: TGTGCCAGTAGCATAGGCGCCCCCGGGGAGCTGTTTTTT.

As concerns this clonotype: This could be a read error, since a much larger clone is one nucleotide away. The chain is built from TRBV7-4 and TRBJ2-3; 15 bases line up with TRBD2. This CDR3 comprises 16 residues. CDR1 is SGHVT, CDR2 SQSDAQ, per germline. Trimming removed 4 bases from V and 7 bases from J; junction bases left unmatched: 6. CDR3 DNA sequence: TGTGCCAGCAGCTCCTGGACTAGCGGGAGGGCGTATACGCAGTATTTT. Amino acids: CASSSWTSGRAYTQYF.

This clonotype was counted a few times. CDR3 sequence (DNA): TGTGCCAGCAGTGACTCGAACGCGCCAGGGAGTGCGCAGTATTTT. Translating it yields CASSDSNAPGSAQYF. V and J are TRBV6-4 and TRBJ2-3, with D perhaps matching TRBD1 or TRBD2 (5 bases each). Germline values: CDR1 MRHNA, CDR2 SNTAGT. V was pared by 0 bases and J by 10 bases, with 17 bases between. The CDR3 length is 15 residues.

J is TRBJ2-4 and V is TRBV19; D unclear. There are 14 residues in the CDR3. The V and J ends lost 7 bases and 3 bases respectively, with 13 bases between them. Germline CDR1 and CDR2: LNHDA and SQIVND (reference sequence). The CDR3 bases are TGTGCCAGTAAGAAAGAGTGGGGCAAAAACATTCAGTACTTC. Protein sequence: CASKKEWGKNIQYF.

The CDR3 spells CASSSNGRRGYGYTF. Here the CDR3 DNA reads TGTGCCAGCAGTTCTAATGGACGCAGAGGATATGGCTACACCTTC. The chain joins TRBV7-9 to TRBJ1-2; D call uncertain. The CDR3 extends over 15 amino acids. Germline V gene lookup returns CDR1 SEHNR and CDR2 FQNEAQ (reference sequence). Trimming removed 6 bases from V and 5 bases from J, with 19 bases in between.

This clonotype was counted between two and nine times. The CDR3 nucleotides are TGTGCCAGCAGCCCCCGAAACAACCAAGAGACCCAGTACTTC. It codes for CASSPRNNQETQYF. The chain is built from TRBV7-8 and TRBJ2-5; D gene unclear. Germline V CDR1 and CDR2: SGHVS, FQNEAQ. V gave up 5 bases and J gave up 0 bases, with 10 bases separating them. The length of the CDR3 is 14 residues.

Here the CDR3 DNA reads TGTGCCAGTAGTATGTCCGGGGATACTGAAGCTTTCTTT. This sequence encodes CASSMSGDTEAFF. J is TRBJ1-1 and V is TRBV19, with D hard to call. The CDR3 runs 13 residues. The germline V gene encodes CDR1 LNHDA and CDR2 SQIVND (reference sequence). V shed 3 bases and J shed 5 bases, with 10 bases lying between them.

The chain is built from TRBV20-1 and TRBJ2-3; maybe TRBD2 (5 bases). Trimming stripped 3 bases from V and 1 base from J, with 11 bases between. There are 14 residues in the CDR3. Germline assignment: CDR1 DFQATT and CDR2 SNEGSKA (reference sequence). CDR3: CSARELVGTDTQYF. The DNA for the CDR3 is TGCAGTGCTAGGGAACTAGTCGGCACAGATACGCAGTATTTT.

This clonotype was seen ten or more times. The CDR3 loop is CASSSLPKDYYGYTF. The DNA for the CDR3 is TGTGCCAGCAGCTCACTCCCAAAGGACTACTATGGCTACACCTTC. The chain combines TRBV7-9 with TRBJ1-2, with unresolved D. Germline-derived CDR1 and CDR2 are SEHNR and FQNEAQ (reference sequence). The CDR3 has 15 residues. V dropped 4 bases and J dropped 3 bases, with 15 bases sitting between them. Full variable domain (rest looked up from reference TRBV7-9 and TRBJ1-2): DTGVSQNPRHKITKRGQNVTFRCDPISEHNRLYWYRQTLGQGPEFLTYFQNEAQLEKSRLLSDRFSAERPKGSFSTLEIQRTEQGDSAMYLCASSSLPKDYYGYTFGSGTRLTVV.

As for this clonotype: Germline and junction disagree at one end, which may indicate a read error. The rearrangement links TRBV29-1 to TRBJ2-5; 8 bases agree with TRBD1. The CDR3 consists of 11 residues. Germline loops: CDR1 SQVTM, CDR2 ANQGSEA. CDR3 in amino acids: CSVEDRTGSPF. The CDR3 DNA is TGCAGCGTGGAAGACCGGACAGGGTCCCCCTTC.

This clonotype was seen repeatedly, ten times or more. J is TRBJ2-1 and V is TRBV7-8; 9 nucleotides line up with TRBD1. Trimming took 7 bases from V and 12 from J; bases not matched to a gene: 19. The CDR3 length is 16 residues. From germline, CDR1 is SGHVS and CDR2 FQNEAQ. Here the CDR3 DNA reads TGTGCCAGCAAGACCCTCCGGGACAGGGTCCAAACGGGGCAGTTCTTC. Protein sequence: CASKTLRDRVQTGQFF.

As concerns this clonotype: Its ends do not fully match the called genes, so a read error is possible. The rearrangement uses TRBV12-3 or TRBV12-4 and TRBJ2-2; D is unclear. There are 15 residues in the CDR3. CDR3 loop: CASIMARLNTWELFF. The CDR3 nucleotides read TGTGCCAGCATCATGGCTAGACTGAACACCTGGGAGCTGTTTTTT.

The table lists this clonotype with a few counts. This chain joins TRBV6-2 or TRBV6-3 and TRBJ2-7; the match to TRBD2 covers 8 bases. The V and J ends lost 7 bases and 3 bases, in that order; junction bases with no gene match: 8. This CDR3 comprises 14 residues. Looked up from germline, CDR1 is MNHEY and CDR2 is SVGEGT. DNA for the CDR3: TGTGCCAGCAAGAAAGCGGGGGCCTTCTACGAGCAGTACGTC. This gives the protein CASKKAGAFYEQYV.